A selection of T cell receptor beta chains follows, all from one sample in a study of blood T cell repertoires in COVID-19. Method: immunoSEQ multiplex PCR; TCRdb's copy keeps in-frame clones and lacks some. The data contain 200,000 to 250,000 clones, over 75% of them seen just once; the ten biggest clones take up roughly 13%. Sequencing input: peripheral blood. Receptor source: a human donor in a cohort sampled during active COVID-19. Each CDR3 is given with its conserved first and last residue. D genes are given only for firm matches. Clone size is stated in some rows and not others, as once, few, many or a class when expanded.

j_call clone_size v_call d_call cdr3_aa cdr3_nt
TRBJ1-6 once TRBV6-5 TRBD1 CASRRHGQGGSPLHF TGTGCCAGCAGGAGACACGGACAGGGGGGATCACCCCTCCACTTT
TRBJ1-4 . TRBV5-1 . CASSWGGVGNEKLFF TGCGCCAGCAGCTGGGGCGGGGTAGGGAACGAAAAACTGTTTTTT
TRBJ1-4 . TRBV20-1 . CSASRRAGNEKLFF TGCAGTGCTAGTCGCCGGGCAGGGAATGAAAAACTGTTTTTT
TRBJ1-5 few TRBV2 TRBD1 CASSGSAGGYQPQHF TGTGCCAGCAGTGGGTCGGCAGGGGGTTATCAGCCCCAGCATTTT
TRBJ1-5 . TRBV5-6 . CASSLRGINQPQHF TGTGCCAGCAGCTTAAGGGGCATCAATCAGCCCCAGCATTTT
TRBJ2-6 once TRBV28 TRBD1 CASNPGQGASGANVLTF TGTGCCAGCAATCCGGGACAGGGGGCGTCAGGGGCCAACGTCCTGACTTTC
TRBJ1-4 . TRBV19 . CASTLGSGGEKLFF TGTGCCAGTACCCTAGGCAGCGGGGGTGAAAAACTGTTTTTT
TRBJ2-7 . TRBV28 . CASSLFNYEQYF TGTGCCAGCAGTTTATTTAACTACGAGCAGTACTTC
TRBJ2-1 . TRBV6-4 TRBD2 CASSRSGGASNEQFF TGTGCCAGCAGTCGGAGCGGGGGGGCCTCCAATGAGCAGTTCTTC
TRBJ2-2 . TRBV27 TRBD2 CASSLSGLAGTGELFF TGTGCCAGCAGTTTATCGGGACTAGCGGGAACCGGGGAGCTGTTTTTT
TRBJ2-3 . TRBV6-1 TRBD2 CASSEMGGREADTQYF TGTGCCAGCAGTGAAATGGGCGGGAGGGAAGCAGATACGCAGTATTTT
TRBJ2-4 . TRBV3-1/TRBV3-2 . CASSQVSKSGLQYF TGTGCCAGCAGCCAAGTATCGAAGAGCGGCCTTCAGTACTTC
TRBJ1-2 few TRBV6-6 . CASSYEVRESGGYTF TGTGCCAGCAGTTACGAGGTGCGGGAGAGCGGTGGCTACACCTTC
TRBJ1-2 . TRBV18 TRBD1 CASSPVTGDNYGYTF TGTGCCAGCTCACCAGTAACAGGGGACAACTATGGCTACACCTTC
TRBJ2-1 . TRBV5-1 TRBD2 CASSAGADEQFF TGCGCCAGCAGTGCGGGAGCGGATGAGCAGTTCTTC
TRBJ2-2 once TRBV5-6 TRBD2 CASSRTSGNTGELFF TGTGCCAGCAGCAGGACTAGCGGGAACACCGGGGAGCTGTTTTTT
TRBJ2-5 . TRBV7-3 . CASSLTPGKEETQYF TGTGCCAGCAGCTTAACGCCCGGGAAGGAAGAGACCCAGTACTTC
TRBJ1-4 . TRBV19 TRBD1 CASSHRDRPNEKLFF TGTGCCAGTAGTCACCGGGACAGACCTAATGAAAAACTGTTTTTT
TRBJ2-1 . TRBV11-3 . CASSQTHDEQFF TGTGCCAGCAGCCAGACACACGATGAGCAGTTCTTC
TRBJ2-3 . TRBV19 TRBD2 CASSIWTSGGRDTQYF TGTGCCAGTAGTATCTGGACTAGCGGGGGAAGAGATACGCAGTATTTT
TRBJ2-1 . TRBV11-3 TRBD1 CASSRDRDNEQFF TGTGCCAGCAGCAGGGACAGGGACAATGAGCAGTTCTTC
TRBJ1-2 few TRBV19 TRBD1 CASRGQGANYGYTF TGTGCCAGTAGGGGACAGGGGGCGAACTATGGCTACACCTTC
TRBJ2-7 . TRBV25-1 . CASSVYGSDRREQYF TGTGCCAGCAGTGTCTATGGATCGGACAGACGCGAGCAGTACTTC
TRBJ2-1 once TRBV5-6 TRBD2 CASSLGGGSYNEQFF TGTGCCAGCAGCTTGGGCGGGGGATCCTACAATGAGCAGTTCTTC
TRBJ1-3 . TRBV5-5 . CASSLAGSSNSGNTIYF TGTGCCAGCAGCTTGGCCGGGTCCAGCAACTCTGGAAACACCATATATTTT
TRBJ1-2 . TRBV7-2 . CASSPDSNYGYTF TGTGCCAGCAGCCCAGACAGCAACTATGGCTACACCTTC
TRBJ2-1 . TRBV4-2 TRBD2 CASSQERTSGGPYNEQFF TGTGCCAGCAGCCAAGAGAGGACTAGCGGGGGGCCTTACAATGAGCAGTTCTTC
TRBJ1-3 . TRBV7-2 . CASSFLRAGNTIYF TGTGCCAGCAGCTTTCTCAGGGCTGGAAACACCATATATTTT
TRBJ2-5 . TRBV5-4 . CASSLEGPRETQYF TGTGCCAGCAGCTTGGAGGGGCCGAGGGAGACCCAGTACTTC
TRBJ2-3 . TRBV11-2 . CASSPLGADTQYF TGTGCCAGCAGCCCCCTCGGGGCAGATACGCAGTATTTT
TRBJ2-6 . TRBV19 . CASSAQRTGANVLTF TGTGCCAGTAGTGCTCAGCGGACTGGGGCCAACGTCCTGACTTTC
TRBJ1-6 many TRBV4-2 . CASSQEADLLRPHF TGTGCCAGCAGCCAAGAGGCAGACCTCCTGAGGCCTCACTTT
TRBJ2-2 once TRBV3-1/TRBV3-2 TRBD2 CASSGSGGPGTGELFF TGTGCCAGCAGCGGTAGCGGGGGGCCGGGGACCGGGGAGCTGTTTTTT
TRBJ2-3 . TRBV19 TRBD1 CASSLRTGDADTQYF TGTGCCAGTAGTTTAAGGACAGGGGACGCAGATACGCAGTATTTT
TRBJ1-6 . TRBV19 . CASSIRTANSPLHF TGTGCCAGTAGTATACGGACAGCGAATTCACCCCTCCACTTT
TRBJ2-5 . TRBV5-4 . CASSLVGTKETQYF TGTGCCAGCAGCTTGGTTGGTACTAAAGAGACCCAGTACTTC
TRBJ2-3 . TRBV7-9 . CASSLGNGGRQYF TGTGCCAGCAGCTTAGGGAACGGGGGGCGTCAGTATTTT
TRBJ1-4 . TRBV28 TRBD1 CASSLPGGVTNEKLFF TGTGCCAGCAGTTTACCAGGGGGCGTCACTAATGAAAAACTGTTTTTT
TRBJ2-7 . TRBV28 . CASSPPDRLYEQYF TGTGCCAGCAGCCCACCCGACAGGCTCTACGAGCAGTACTTC